Listed below are T cell receptor beta chains from one sample, sequenced in a study of shared clonotypes between healthy human individuals. Libraries were prepared by immunoSEQ multiplex PCR; TCRdb keeps only in-frame clonotypes and omits some of them. The sample carries 450,000 to 600,000 clones, approximately 79% recorded once. Material: PBMCs. These receptors all stem from a woman aged 40 to 55 in good health. Some clones in this sample may be carry-over from other donors' samples. The CDR3 runs from the conserved cysteine through the conserved F or W. A D gene is named only where the DNA matches it firmly. Part of the rows lack a size; the others show once, few, many or a class for expanded clones.

>TRBJ1-1|few|TRBV7-3|TRBD1
CASSLRQGTEAFF
TGTGCCAGCAGCTTAAGACAGGGTACTGAAGCTTTCTTT
>TRBJ2-3|.|TRBV5-1|.
CASSSTLDTQYF
TGCGCCAGCAGCTCGACCTTGGATACGCAGTATTTT
>TRBJ1-2|.|TRBV10-3|.
CAIRGGDDGYTF
TGTGCCATCAGAGGGGGGGACGATGGCTACACCTTC
>TRBJ1-2|once|TRBV11-2|.
CASSPGGHLYGYTF
TGTGCCAGCAGCCCCGGAGGACACCTATATGGCTACACCTTC
>TRBJ1-3|.|TRBV7-8|TRBD1
CASRLGQGRSGNTIYF
TGTGCCAGCAGGTTAGGACAGGGGCGCTCTGGAAACACCATATATTTT
>TRBJ2-1|once|TRBV9|.
CASSPIGGDYDNEQFF
TGTGCCAGCAGCCCAATAGGGGGAGACTACGACAATGAGCAGTTCTTC
>TRBJ1-5|.|TRBV19|.
CASNGGWQYSNQPQHF
TGTGCCAGTAATGGGGGGTGGCAGTATAGCAATCAGCCCCAGCATTTT
>TRBJ2-2|.|TRBV10-2|.
CASRSDTGELFF
TGCGCCAGCAGGTCGGACACCGGGGAGCTGTTTTTT
>TRBJ2-6|.|TRBV23-1|TRBD1
CASRSTGQGCSGANVLTF
TGCGCCAGCAGATCAACGGGACAGGGTTGTTCTGGGGCCAACGTCCTGACTTTC
>TRBJ2-6|.|TRBV7-9|.
CASSLELGGPTSGANVLTF
TGTGCCAGCAGCTTAGAATTGGGGGGACCCACATCCGGGGCCAACGTCCTGACTTTC
>TRBJ1-1|.|TRBV9|.
CASSALRWEGAEAFF
TGTGCCAGCAGCGCACTTAGATGGGAGGGGGCTGAAGCTTTCTTT
>TRBJ2-1|.|TRBV13|.
CASSAGSGAYNEQFF
TGTGCCAGCAGCGCCGGGTCAGGGGCGTACAATGAGCAGTTCTTC
>TRBJ2-3|.|TRBV7-3|.
CASSPGHGDTQYF
TGTGCCAGCAGCCCGGGACACGGGGATACGCAGTATTTT
>TRBJ2-1|.|TRBV14|.
CASSHEQFF
TGTGCCAGCAGCCATGAGCAGTTCTTC
>TRBJ1-2|once|TRBV9|TRBD1
CASSTRQGYGYTF
TGTGCCAGCAGCACCCGACAGGGATATGGCTACACCTTC
>TRBJ2-7|.|TRBV19|TRBD1
CASSNTGGQGQKHEQYF
TGTGCCAGTAGTAATACGGGGGGACAGGGTCAGAAGCACGAGCAGTACTTC
>TRBJ1-3|.|TRBV7-9|.
CASSTYTEGLSGNTIYF
TGTGCCAGCAGCACCTACACCGAGGGCCTCTCTGGAAACACCATATATTTT
>TRBJ2-5|.|TRBV15|.
CATSGRTPGTQYF
TGTGCCACCAGCGGCCGGACTCCGGGGACCCAGTACTTC
>TRBJ2-5|.|TRBV10-3|TRBD1
CATGTAETQYF
TGTGCCACTGGGACAGCAGAGACCCAGTACTTC
>TRBJ1-5|.|TRBV19|TRBD1
CASSIRDRGYQPQHF
TGTGCCAGTAGTATCCGGGACAGGGGTTATCAGCCCCAGCATTTT
>TRBJ2-1|.|TRBV5-3|.
CARSLARSYNEQFF
TGTGCCAGAAGCTTGGCCCGGTCCTACAATGAGCAGTTCTTC
>TRBJ2-4|.|TRBV6-5|TRBD2
CAGTAGGPSGIQYF
TGTGCCGGCACGGCGGGAGGGCCCTCAGGCATTCAGTACTTC
>TRBJ2-2|many|TRBV2|.
CASSNKSPYTGELFF
TGTGCCAGCAGTAATAAGTCCCCATACACCGGGGAGCTGTTTTTT
>TRBJ2-7|.|TRBV28|TRBD1
CASIPPPGQGSHEQYF
TGTGCCAGCATCCCCCCTCCGGGACAGGGGTCCCACGAGCAGTACTTC
>TRBJ2-1|.|TRBV11-3|.
CASSLGGRNTSWEQVF
TGTGCCAGCAGCTTAGGAGGGAGGAATACTAGCTGGGAGCAGGTCTTC
>TRBJ2-2|.|TRBV19|.
CASSNGQQNTGELFF
TGTGCCAGTAGTAATGGACAACAGAACACCGGGGAGCTGTTTTTT
>TRBJ2-7|few|TRBV7-9|TRBD1
CASTHAIGTGPTEQYF
TGTGCCAGCACGCACGCCATCGGGACAGGGCCCACCGAGCAGTACTTC
>TRBJ2-1|.|TRBV5-1|.
CASSLAADSRGYNEQFF
TGCGCCAGCAGCTTGGCGGCAGATTCTAGGGGCTACAATGAGCAGTTCTTC
>TRBJ2-1|.|TRBV7-2|TRBD1
CASSETGGYEQFF
TGTGCCAGCAGCGAAACAGGGGGTTATGAGCAGTTCTTC
>TRBJ1-3|.|TRBV27|.
CASSQSRHSGNTIYF
TGTGCCAGCAGTCAGTCCAGGCACTCTGGAAACACCATATATTTT
>TRBJ2-1|few|TRBV25-1|.
CASSINNEQFF
TGTGCCAGCAGTATAAACAATGAGCAGTTCTTC
>TRBJ1-5|.|TRBV5-1|.
CASSLDYGSHQPQHF
TGCGCCAGCAGCTTGGATTACGGGTCCCATCAGCCCCAGCATTTT
>TRBJ2-6|.|TRBV5-1|TRBD1
CASSSALRTGGAGANVLTF
TGCGCCAGCAGCTCAGCTTTAAGGACAGGGGGCGCGGGGGCCAACGTCCTGACTTTC